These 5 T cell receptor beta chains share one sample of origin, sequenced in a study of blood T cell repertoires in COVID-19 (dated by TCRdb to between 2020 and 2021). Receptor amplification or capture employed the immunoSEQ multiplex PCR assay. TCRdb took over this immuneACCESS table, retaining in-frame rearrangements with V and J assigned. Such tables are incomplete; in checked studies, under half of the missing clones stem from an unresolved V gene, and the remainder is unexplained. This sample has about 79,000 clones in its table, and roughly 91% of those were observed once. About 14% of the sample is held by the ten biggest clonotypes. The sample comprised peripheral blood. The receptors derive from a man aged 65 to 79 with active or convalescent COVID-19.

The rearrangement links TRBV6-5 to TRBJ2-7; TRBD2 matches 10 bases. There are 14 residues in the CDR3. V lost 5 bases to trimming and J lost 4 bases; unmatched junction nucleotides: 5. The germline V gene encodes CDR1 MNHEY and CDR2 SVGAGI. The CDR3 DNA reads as TGTGCCAGCAGTCGCGCGGGACTAGCGTACGAGCAGTACTTC. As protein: CASSRAGLAYEQYF.

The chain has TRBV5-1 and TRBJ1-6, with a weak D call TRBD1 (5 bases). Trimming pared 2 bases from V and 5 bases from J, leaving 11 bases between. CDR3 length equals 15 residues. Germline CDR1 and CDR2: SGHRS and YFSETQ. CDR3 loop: CASSFGGRNNSPLHF. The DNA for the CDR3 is TGCGCCAGCAGCTTCGGGGGTAGAAATAATTCACCCCTCCACTTT.

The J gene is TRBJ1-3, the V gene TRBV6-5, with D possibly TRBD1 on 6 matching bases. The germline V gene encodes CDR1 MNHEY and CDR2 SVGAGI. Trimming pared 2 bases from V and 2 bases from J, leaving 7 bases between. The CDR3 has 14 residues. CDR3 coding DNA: TGTGCCAGCAGTTACGGGGGCGCTGGAAACACCATATATTTT. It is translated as CASSYGGAGNTIYF.

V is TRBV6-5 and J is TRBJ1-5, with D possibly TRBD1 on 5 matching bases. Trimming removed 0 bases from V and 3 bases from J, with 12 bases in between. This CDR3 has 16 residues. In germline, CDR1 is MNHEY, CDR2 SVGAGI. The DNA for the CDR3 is TGTGCCAGCAGTTACTCGACCGGGGGTTCCAATCAGCCCCAGCATTTT. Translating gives CASSYSTGGSNQPQHF.

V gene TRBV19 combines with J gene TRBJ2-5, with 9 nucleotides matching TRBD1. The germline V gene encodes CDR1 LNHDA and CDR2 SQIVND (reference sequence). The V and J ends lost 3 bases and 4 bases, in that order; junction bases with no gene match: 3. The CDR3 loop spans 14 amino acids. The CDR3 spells CASSITGGAETQYF. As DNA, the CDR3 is TGTGCCAGTAGTATCACAGGGGGCGCAGAGACCCAGTACTTC. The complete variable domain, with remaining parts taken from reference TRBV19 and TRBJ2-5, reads DGGITQSPKYLFRKEGQNVTLSCEQNLNHDAMYWYRQDPGQGLRLIYYSQIVNDFQKGDIAEGYSVSREKKESFPLTVTSAQKNPTAFYLCASSITGGAETQYFGPGTRLLVL.